One sample yielded the 25 T cell receptor beta chains listed below, sequenced in a study of blood T cell repertoires in COVID-19 (dated by TCRdb to the early 2020s). Library method: the immunoSEQ multiplex PCR assay. The table was pulled from immuneACCESS by TCRdb, which kept in-frame rearrangements only. Such tables lose some clones; where checked, under half of the loss comes from unresolved V genes, and the rest has no known cause. The sample yields 45,000 to 60,000 clones; roughly 90% were counted once. The top ten constitute 3.5% to 5% of the sample. Sequenced material: peripheral blood. The receptors were gathered from a man in his fifties with acute or convalescent COVID-19.

The CDR3 DNA reads TGTGCCAGCAGCTTCTCCGGGACAGGGCCCTTGGGCTACACCTTC. The encoded protein is CASSFSGTGPLGYTF. The chain links TRBV11-2 to TRBJ1-2, with 9 nucleotides matching TRBD1. The CDR3 consists of 15 residues. The germline gives CDR1 SGHAT, CDR2 FQNNGV. J lost 8 bases, V lost 3 bases, and 10 bases had no gene match.

This chain links TRBV11-2 with TRBJ2-1, with 7 bases lining up with TRBD2. With V trimmed by 1 base and J by 5 bases, 2 bases remained unmatched. Germline V gene sequence: CDR1 SGHAT, CDR2 FQNNGV. The CDR3 runs to 14 residues. The CDR3 region is CASSLASGNNEQFF. CDR3 coding DNA: TGTGCCAGCAGCTTAGCTAGCGGCAACAATGAGCAGTTCTTC.

The chain links TRBV6-2 or TRBV6-3 to TRBJ1-2, with 7 bases matching TRBD1. Germline loops: CDR1 MNHEY, CDR2 SVGEGT. Trimming cost V 5 bases and J 2 bases; bases outside gene matches: 8. The CDR3 spans 15 residues. CDR3: CASSQPDRYNYGYTF. In nucleotides, the CDR3 is TGTGCCAGCAGTCAACCGGACAGGTACAACTATGGCTACACCTTC.

V and J are TRBV7-2 and TRBJ2-7; the D gene is possibly TRBD2 (5 bases). CDR1 and CDR2 (germline): SGHTA, FQGNSA. The CDR3 has 13 amino acids. Trimming stripped 0 bases from V and 3 bases from J, with 6 bases between. CDR3 coding DNA: TGTGCCAGCAGCTTAGCCGGGGACTACGAGCAGTACTTC. This encodes CASSLAGDYEQYF.

The V gene is TRBV6-5, the J gene TRBJ2-1; D gene ambiguous. This CDR3 has 12 residues. Germline V lookup: CDR1 MNHEY, CDR2 SVGAGI. V lost 3 bases to trimming and J lost 6 bases, with 6 bases between them. CDR3 coding DNA: TGTGCCAGCAGTTATATGTTCAATGAGCAGTTCTTC. Its protein is CASSYMFNEQFF.

The chain has TRBV3-1 (or the pseudogene TRBV3-2) and TRBJ1-6; a possible D gene is TRBD1 (6 bases). Germline CDR1 LGHDT, CDR2 YNNKEL (reference sequence). CDR3 length equals 15 residues. The V gene lost 3 bases and the J gene lost 10 bases, with 16 bases spanning the gap. The CDR3 loop reads CASSQARDTGSPLHF. The CDR3 DNA reads as TGTGCCAGCAGCCAGGCCCGGGACACGGGATCACCCCTCCACTTT.

The chain joins TRBV7-6 to TRBJ1-1; 7 nucleotides align to TRBD1. Germline V gene lookup returns CDR1 SGHVS and CDR2 FNYEAQ. The CDR3 loop spans 15 amino acids. J gave up 3 bases and V 2 bases, and 6 bases lay outside the gene matches. The CDR3 protein is CASSLLTGYYTEAFF. The CDR3 DNA is TGTGCCAGCAGCTTATTGACAGGGTACTACACTGAAGCTTTCTTT. Variable domain in full (rest from reference TRBV7-6 and TRBJ1-1): GAGVSQSPRYKVTKRGQDVALRCDPISGHVSLYWYRQALGQGPEFLTYFNYEAQQDKSGLPNDRFSAERPEGSISTLTIQRTEQRDSAMYRCASSLLTGYYTEAFFGQGTRLTVV.

The rearrangement links TRBV6-5 to TRBJ1-5; D might be TRBD1 (6 bases). Trimming took 0 bases from V and 2 from J, leaving 11 bases between them. In germline, CDR1 is MNHEY, CDR2 SVGAGI. This CDR3 is built from 16 residues. The CDR3 nucleotides read TGTGCCAGCAGTTACTCGAGGACAGTGGGCAATCAGCCCCAGCATTTT. It codes for CASSYSRTVGNQPQHF.

With regard to this clone: Other DNA sequences from this sample encode an identical CDR3 as well. This chain connects TRBV7-9 to TRBJ1-5; D gene unclear. With 3 bases removed from V and 4 bases from J, the gap between germline ends came to 7 bases. Germline loops: CDR1 SEHNR, CDR2 FQNEAQ (reference sequence). The CDR3 has 13 residues. The CDR3 DNA is TGTGCCAGCAGCTTTGGAGGGAATCAGCCCCAGCATTTT. Its protein product is CASSFGGNQPQHF.

The V and J genes are TRBV5-6 and TRBJ2-7, with D possibly matching TRBD2 (6 bases). In germline, CDR1 is SGHDT, CDR2 YYEEEE. The V end lost 2 bases, the J end lost 3 bases, and 12 bases lay between the germline ends. The CDR3 totals 14 residues. CDR3 amino acids: CASSLNSGYYEQYF. CDR3 sequence (DNA): TGTGCCAGCAGCTTAAATAGCGGATACTACGAGCAGTACTTC.

This clone was recorded a few times. The J gene is TRBJ1-3, the V gene TRBV6-5; 7 bases align to TRBD1. The V gene end was trimmed by 11 bases and the J gene end by 0 bases; junction bases not matched to a gene: 7. CDR1 and CDR2 from the germline V gene are MNHEY and SVGAGI. The CDR3 spans 14 residues. The CDR3 nucleotides are TGTGCCTCAACCGGGACAGTCTCTGGAAACACCATATATTTT. The encoded protein is CASTGTVSGNTIYF.

V and J are TRBV19 and TRBJ2-7; 10 positions agree with TRBD1. The germline V gene has CDR1 LNHDA and CDR2 SQIVND (reference sequence). CDR3 length equals 13 residues. The V gene end was trimmed by 6 bases and the J gene end by 6 bases; junction bases not matched to a gene: 5. CDR3: CASSRDRGGEQYF. The DNA for the CDR3 is TGTGCCAGTAGCCGGGACAGGGGAGGCGAGCAGTACTTC.

The V and J genes are TRBV3-1 (or the pseudogene TRBV3-2) and TRBJ1-1; possibly TRBD1 for D (5 bases). V shed 4 bases and J shed 0 bases, with 12 bases lying between them. The CDR3 extends over 15 amino acids. Germline loops: CDR1 LGHDT, CDR2 YNNKEL (reference sequence). The CDR3 protein is CASSLNRRVNTEAFF. The CDR3 DNA is TGTGCCAGCAGCCTTAACAGGAGGGTGAACACTGAAGCTTTCTTT.

The chain combines TRBV7-9 with TRBJ1-6, with D maybe TRBD1 (6 bases). Per the germline V gene, CDR1 is SEHNR and CDR2 is FQNEAQ (reference sequence). The CDR3 has 15 residues. The V end lost 5 bases, the J end lost 8 bases, and 16 bases lay between the germline ends. As DNA, the CDR3 is TGTGCCAGCAGCCCCAAGAACAGGGCTGATTCACCCCTCCACTTT. Translated: CASSPKNRADSPLHF.

This chain connects TRBV10-2 to TRBJ1-1; TRBD1 aligns across 7 bases. Germline loops: CDR1 WSHSY, CDR2 SAAADI. Losses at the gene ends were 3 bases for V and 4 bases for J; bases not matched to a gene: 8. The CDR3 contains 15 residues. CDR3 coding DNA: TGCGCCAGCAGTGATCGGACAGGATATTTCACTGAAGCTTTCTTT. It specifies CASSDRTGYFTEAFF.

The J gene is TRBJ2-1, the V gene TRBV7-8; D gene unclear. Germline V gives CDR1 SGHVS, CDR2 FQNEAQ. Trimming pared 5 bases from V and 6 bases from J, leaving 23 bases between. The CDR3 is made up of 17 amino acids. The DNA for the CDR3 is TGTGCCAGCAGCAAATACAGCTGGGCCCCCATCGGCAATGAGCAGTTCTTC. This codes for CASSKYSWAPIGNEQFF.

In its sample, this clone was seen once. Written as DNA, the CDR3 is TGTGCCAGCAGCCCACGAGGGGACAGGCTTAATGAGCAGTTCTTC. It specifies CASSPRGDRLNEQFF. J is TRBJ2-1 and V is TRBV7-9; 8 bases are a match to TRBD1. The CDR3 totals 15 residues. V lost 5 bases to trimming and J lost 7 bases; unmatched junction nucleotides: 10. The germline V gene has CDR1 SEHNR and CDR2 FQNEAQ (reference sequence).

The chain links TRBV9 to TRBJ2-3, with D unclear. Germline loops: CDR1 SGDLS, CDR2 YYNGEE. V was pared by 3 bases and J by 1 base, with 9 bases between. This CDR3 is built from 14 residues. The CDR3 is CASSATRGTDTQYF. The CDR3, as DNA: TGTGCCAGCAGCGCTACGAGAGGCACAGATACGCAGTATTTT. The whole variable domain, remainder taken from reference TRBV9 and TRBJ2-3, is DSGVTQTPKHLITATGQRVTLRCSPRSGDLSVYWYQQSLDQGLQFLIQYYNGEERAKGNILERFSAQQFPDLHSELNLSSLELGDSALYFCASSATRGTDTQYFGPGTRLTVL.

J is TRBJ2-7 and V is TRBV6-6; TRBD1 agrees at 9 bases. J gave up 2 bases and V 7 bases, and 9 bases lay outside the gene matches. Per the germline V gene, CDR1 is MNHNY and CDR2 is SVGAGI (reference sequence). The CDR3 runs 15 residues. The CDR3 DNA sequence: TGTGCCAGCACCAACTACGGGACAGGGCCCTACGAGCAGTACTTC. Translation: CASTNYGTGPYEQYF.

This chain links TRBV3-1 (or the pseudogene TRBV3-2) with TRBJ2-2; D might be TRBD1 (5 bases). Germline-derived CDR1 and CDR2 are LGHDT and YNNKEL (reference sequence). There are 16 residues in the CDR3. V shed 0 bases and J shed 6 bases, with 14 bases lying between them. The CDR3 DNA sequence: TGTGCCAGCAGCCAAGAGAACGCAGGGCTAGCCGGGGAGCTGTTTTTT. It is translated as CASSQENAGLAGELFF.

V and J are TRBV5-6 and TRBJ2-2, with no clear D. The V gene's germline CDR1 is SGHDT and CDR2 YYEEEE. With 1 base removed from V and 0 bases from J, the gap between germline ends came to 4 bases. This CDR3 is built from 14 residues. The CDR3 bases are TGTGCCAGCAGCTTGTACACGAACACCGGGGAGCTGTTTTTT. Protein product: CASSLYTNTGELFF.

This clone was seen once. V and J are TRBV4-2 and TRBJ1-5; TRBD1 might be the D (6 bases). Looked up from germline, CDR1 is LGHNA and CDR2 is YNFKEQ. CDR3 length: 15 amino acids. V was trimmed by 5 bases and J by 5 bases, leaving 16 bases between them. CDR3 protein: CASSAAQGMDQPQHF. The CDR3 coding sequence is TGTGCCAGCAGCGCCGCACAGGGAATGGATCAGCCCCAGCATTTT.

This chain connects TRBV7-8 to TRBJ2-3, with D possibly being TRBD2 (6 bases). V was trimmed by 9 bases and J by 5 bases, leaving 21 bases between them. The germline V gene encodes CDR1 SGHVS and CDR2 FQNEAQ. The CDR3 is 15 residues long. The CDR3 sequence is CARGGSGGYEDTQYF. The CDR3 DNA reads as TGTGCCAGGGGGGGTAGCGGAGGTTACGAAGATACGCAGTATTTT.

This chain connects TRBV14 to TRBJ2-1, with TRBD2 matching over 7 bases. V lost 1 base and J lost 4; bases outside the gene matches: 7. Per germline, CDR1 SGHDN and CDR2 FVKESK. The CDR3 spans 16 residues. This CDR3 reads CASSQGREGGYNEQFF. As DNA, the CDR3 is TGTGCCAGCAGCCAAGGAAGGGAGGGCGGTTACAATGAGCAGTTCTTC.

This clone was detected only once. The chain recombines TRBV19 with TRBJ2-5; 7 positions agree with TRBD2. The CDR3 consists of 13 residues. Germline loops: CDR1 LNHDA, CDR2 SQIVND (reference sequence). The V segment lost 7 bases and the J segment 4 bases; nucleotides outside the gene matches: 6. In nucleotides, the CDR3 is TGTGCCAGTAAAGGGCGGGAGTCAGAGACCCAGTACTTC. Translated: CASKGRESETQYF.